A single sample gave rise to the 3 T cell receptor beta chains below, sequenced in a study of cytomegalovirus exposure and HLA in healthy donors. Profiled with immunoSEQ multiplex PCR; TCRdb holds only in-frame clones, not every one. The sample lists about 180,000 clones, approximately 86% occurring once. Material for sequencing was PBMCs. These receptor sequences come from a man between 18 and 35 years old in good health and CMV-seropositive.

This clone was detected only once. The chain employs TRBV13 and TRBJ2-3, with 12 bases aligning to TRBD2. The CDR3 is made up of 15 amino acids. The trim removed 3 bases at V and 7 bases at J, leaving 5 bases unmatched. CDR1 and CDR2 from the germline V gene are PRHDT and FYEKMQ (reference sequence). CDR3 sequence reads: CASSFRLAGEYTQYF. CDR3 nucleotide sequence: TGTGCCAGCAGCTTCAGACTAGCGGGAGAGTATACGCAGTATTTT.

J is TRBJ1-2 and V is TRBV4-3, with unresolved D. This CDR3 is 15 amino acids long. Deletions cut 1 base from V and 0 bases from J, with 9 bases between. CDR1 is LGHNA and CDR2 is YSLEER in the germline V gene. In DNA form, the CDR3 reads TGCGCCAGCAGCCAAGGCACAGCTACTAACTATGGCTACACCTTC. The encoded protein is CASSQGTATNYGYTF.

CDR3 sequence: CASRFRGGAGANVLTF. The CDR3 bases are TGTGCCAGCAGATTTAGAGGGGGGGCTGGGGCCAACGTCCTGACTTTC. The chain joins TRBV7-2 to TRBJ2-6, with D maybe TRBD2 (7 bases). There are 16 residues in the CDR3. V was pared by 6 bases and J by 2 bases, with 14 bases between. Germline CDR1 reads SGHTA; CDR2 reads FQGNSA.